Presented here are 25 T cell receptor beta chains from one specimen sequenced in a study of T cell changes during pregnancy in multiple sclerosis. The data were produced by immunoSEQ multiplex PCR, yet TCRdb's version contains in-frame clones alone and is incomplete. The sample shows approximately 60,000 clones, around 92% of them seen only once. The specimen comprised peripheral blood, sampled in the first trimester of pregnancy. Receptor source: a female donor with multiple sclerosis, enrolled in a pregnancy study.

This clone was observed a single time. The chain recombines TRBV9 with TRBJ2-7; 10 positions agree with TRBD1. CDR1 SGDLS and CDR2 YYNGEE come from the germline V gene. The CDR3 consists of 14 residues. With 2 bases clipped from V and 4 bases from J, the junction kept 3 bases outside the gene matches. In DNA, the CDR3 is TGTGCCAGCAGCGTGACAGGGGGCGGGTACGAGCAGTACTTC. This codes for CASSVTGGGYEQYF.

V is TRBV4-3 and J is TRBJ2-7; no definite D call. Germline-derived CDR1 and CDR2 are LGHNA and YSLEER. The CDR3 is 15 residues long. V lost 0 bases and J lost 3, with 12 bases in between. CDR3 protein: CASSQDSRMLYEQYF. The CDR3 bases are TGCGCCAGCAGCCAAGATAGCCGCATGCTCTACGAGCAGTACTTC.

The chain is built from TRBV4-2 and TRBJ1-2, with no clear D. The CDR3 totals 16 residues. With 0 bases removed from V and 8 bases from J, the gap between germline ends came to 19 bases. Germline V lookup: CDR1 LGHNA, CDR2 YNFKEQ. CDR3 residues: CASSQDPGRTGRGYTF. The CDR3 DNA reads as TGTGCCAGCAGCCAAGATCCTGGGCGCACCGGCCGGGGCTACACCTTC.

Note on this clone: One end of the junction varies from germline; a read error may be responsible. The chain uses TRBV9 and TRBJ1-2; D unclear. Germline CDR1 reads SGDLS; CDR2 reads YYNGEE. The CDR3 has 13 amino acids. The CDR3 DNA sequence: TGTGCCAGCAGGGTAGTCGGCGGGAATGGCTACACCTTC. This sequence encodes CASRVVGGNGYTF. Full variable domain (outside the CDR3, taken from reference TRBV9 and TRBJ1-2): DSGVTQTPKHLITATGQRVTLRCSPRSGDLSVYWYQQSLDQGLQFLIQYYNGEERAKGNILERFSAQQFPDLHSELNLSSLELGDSALYFCASRVVGGNGYTFGSGTRLTVV.

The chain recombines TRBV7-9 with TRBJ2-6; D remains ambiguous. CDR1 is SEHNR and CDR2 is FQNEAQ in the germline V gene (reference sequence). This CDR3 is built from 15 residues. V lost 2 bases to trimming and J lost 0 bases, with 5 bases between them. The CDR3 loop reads CASSLLLSGANVLTF. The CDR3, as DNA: TGTGCCAGCAGCTTACTACTCTCTGGGGCCAACGTCCTGACTTTC. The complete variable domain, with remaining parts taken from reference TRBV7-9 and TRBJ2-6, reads DTGVSQNPRHKITKRGQNVTFRCDPISEHNRLYWYRQTLGQGPEFLTYFQNEAQLEKSRLLSDRFSAERPKGSFSTLEIQRTEQGDSAMYLCASSLLLSGANVLTFGAGSRLTVL.

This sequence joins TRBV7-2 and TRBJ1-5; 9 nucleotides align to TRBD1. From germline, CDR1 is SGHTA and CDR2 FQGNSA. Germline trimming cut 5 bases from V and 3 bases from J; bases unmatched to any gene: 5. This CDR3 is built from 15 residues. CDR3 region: CASSADRGDNQPQHF. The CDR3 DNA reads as TGTGCCAGCAGCGCGGACAGGGGAGACAATCAGCCCCAGCATTTT.

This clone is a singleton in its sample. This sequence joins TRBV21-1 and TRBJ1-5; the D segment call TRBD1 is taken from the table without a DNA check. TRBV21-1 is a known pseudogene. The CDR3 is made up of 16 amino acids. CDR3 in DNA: TGTGCCAGCAGCAAAAGACAGGGAGCTGGGTATCAGCCCCAGCATTTT. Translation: CASSKRQGAGYQPQHF.

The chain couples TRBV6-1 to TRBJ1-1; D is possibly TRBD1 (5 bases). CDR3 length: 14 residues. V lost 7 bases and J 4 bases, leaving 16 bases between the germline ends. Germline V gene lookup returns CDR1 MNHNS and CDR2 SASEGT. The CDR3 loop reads CASTLQGWGTEAFF. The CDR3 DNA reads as TGTGCCAGCACCCTGCAGGGATGGGGCACTGAAGCTTTCTTT.

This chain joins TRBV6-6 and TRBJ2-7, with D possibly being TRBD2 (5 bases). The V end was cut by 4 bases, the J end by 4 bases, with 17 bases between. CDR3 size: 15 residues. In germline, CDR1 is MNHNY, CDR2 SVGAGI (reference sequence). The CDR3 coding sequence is TGTGCCAGCAGTTCCCCCGGCGGACTGAGTTACGAGCAGTACTTC. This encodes CASSSPGGLSYEQYF.

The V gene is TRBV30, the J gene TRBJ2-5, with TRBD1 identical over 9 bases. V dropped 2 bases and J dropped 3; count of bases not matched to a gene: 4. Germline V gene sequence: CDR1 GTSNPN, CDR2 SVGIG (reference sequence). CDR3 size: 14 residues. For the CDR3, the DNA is TGTGCCTGGAGTACAGGGGGCGTGGAAGAGACCCAGTACTTC. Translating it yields CAWSTGGVEETQYF.

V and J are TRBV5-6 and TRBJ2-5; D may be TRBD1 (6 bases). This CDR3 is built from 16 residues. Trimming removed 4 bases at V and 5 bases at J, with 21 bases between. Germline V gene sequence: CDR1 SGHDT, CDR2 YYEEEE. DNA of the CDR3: TGTGCCAGCAGCGATATCGAGATACAGGGTTTTGAGACCCAGTACTTC. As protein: CASSDIEIQGFETQYF.

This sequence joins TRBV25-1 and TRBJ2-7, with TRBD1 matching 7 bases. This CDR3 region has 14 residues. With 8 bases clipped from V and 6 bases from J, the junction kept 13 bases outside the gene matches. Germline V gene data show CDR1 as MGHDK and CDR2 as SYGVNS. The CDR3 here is CASGEQGSLGEQYF. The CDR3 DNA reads TGTGCCAGCGGAGAACAGGGGTCCCTGGGCGAGCAGTACTTC.

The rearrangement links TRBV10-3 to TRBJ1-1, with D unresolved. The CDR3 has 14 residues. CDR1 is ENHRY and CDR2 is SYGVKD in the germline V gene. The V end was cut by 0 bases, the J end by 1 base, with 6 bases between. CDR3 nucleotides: TGTGCCATCAGTGAGTCCACACCGAACACTGAAGCTTTCTTT. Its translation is CAISESTPNTEAFF.

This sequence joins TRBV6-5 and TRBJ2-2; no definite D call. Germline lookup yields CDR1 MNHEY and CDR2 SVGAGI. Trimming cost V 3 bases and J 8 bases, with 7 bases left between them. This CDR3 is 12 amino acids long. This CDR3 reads CASSYSTGELFF. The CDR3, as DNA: TGTGCCAGCAGTTATTCTACTGGGGAGCTGTTTTTT.

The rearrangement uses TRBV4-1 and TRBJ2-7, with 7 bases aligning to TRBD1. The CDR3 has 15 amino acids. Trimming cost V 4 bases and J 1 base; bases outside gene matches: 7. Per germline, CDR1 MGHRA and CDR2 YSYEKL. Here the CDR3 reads CASSREAGGSYEQYF. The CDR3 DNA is TGCGCCAGCAGCCGCGAGGCAGGGGGTTCCTACGAGCAGTACTTC.

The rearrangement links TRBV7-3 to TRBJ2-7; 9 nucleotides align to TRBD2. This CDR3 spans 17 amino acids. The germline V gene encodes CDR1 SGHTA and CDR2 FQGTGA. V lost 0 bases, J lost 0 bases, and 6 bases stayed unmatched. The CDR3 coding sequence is TGTGCCAGCAGCTTAACGGGCGGGAGGGATAGCTCCTACGAGCAGTACTTC. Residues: CASSLTGGRDSSYEQYF.

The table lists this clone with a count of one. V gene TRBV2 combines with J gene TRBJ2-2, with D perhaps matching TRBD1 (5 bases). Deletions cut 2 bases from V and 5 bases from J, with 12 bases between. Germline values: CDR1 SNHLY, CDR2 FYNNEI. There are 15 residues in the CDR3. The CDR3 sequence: CASSEQGMGTGELFF. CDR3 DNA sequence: TGTGCCAGCAGTGAACAGGGAATGGGGACCGGGGAGCTGTTTTTT.

For the CDR3, the DNA is TGCGCCAGCAGCTCCGAACAGGGTTTCGCCAAAAACATTCAGTACTTC. Translated: CASSSEQGFAKNIQYF. The chain combines TRBV5-1 with TRBJ2-4; D may be TRBD1 (6 bases). The germline V gene encodes CDR1 SGHRS and CDR2 YFSETQ. The V end lost 3 bases, the J end lost 1 base, and 14 bases lay between the germline ends. The CDR3 has 16 amino acids.

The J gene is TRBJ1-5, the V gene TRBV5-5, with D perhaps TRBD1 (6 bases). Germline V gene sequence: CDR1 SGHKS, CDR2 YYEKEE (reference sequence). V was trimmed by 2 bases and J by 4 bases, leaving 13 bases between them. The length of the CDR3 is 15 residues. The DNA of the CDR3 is TGTGCCAGCAGCTTTACAGGGTTCGGTAATCAGCCCCAGCATTTT. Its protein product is CASSFTGFGNQPQHF.

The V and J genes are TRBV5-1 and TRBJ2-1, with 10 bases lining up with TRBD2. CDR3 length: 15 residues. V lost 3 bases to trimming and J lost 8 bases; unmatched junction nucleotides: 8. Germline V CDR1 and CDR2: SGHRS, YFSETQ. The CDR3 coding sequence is TGCGCCAGCAGCTCCAGCGGGAGGGCCGTCGATGAGCAGTTCTTC. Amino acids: CASSSSGRAVDEQFF. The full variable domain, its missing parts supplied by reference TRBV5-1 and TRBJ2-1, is KAGVTQTPRYLIKTRGQQVTLSCSPISGHRSVSWYQQTPGQGLQFLFEYFSETQRNKGNFPGRFSGRQFSNSRSEMNVSTLELGDSALYLCASSSSGRAVDEQFFGPGTRLTVL.

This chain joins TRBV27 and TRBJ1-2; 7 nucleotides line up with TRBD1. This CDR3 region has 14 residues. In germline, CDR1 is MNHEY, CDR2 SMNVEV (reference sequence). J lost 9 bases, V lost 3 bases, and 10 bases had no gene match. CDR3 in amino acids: CASSFDGRGRSYTF. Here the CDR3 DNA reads TGTGCCAGCAGTTTTGATGGCAGGGGGAGGAGCTACACCTTC.

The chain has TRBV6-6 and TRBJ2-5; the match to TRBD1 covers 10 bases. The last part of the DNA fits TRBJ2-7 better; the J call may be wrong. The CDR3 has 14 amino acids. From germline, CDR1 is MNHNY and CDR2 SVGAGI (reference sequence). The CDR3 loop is CASRSGTGDYEQYF. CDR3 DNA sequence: TGTGCCAGCAGGTCCGGGACAGGGGACTACGAGCAGTACTTC.

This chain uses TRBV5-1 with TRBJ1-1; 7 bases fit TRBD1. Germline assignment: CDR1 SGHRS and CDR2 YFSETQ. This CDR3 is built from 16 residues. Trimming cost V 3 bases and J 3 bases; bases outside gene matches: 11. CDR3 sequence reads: CASSSNRGDFDTEAFF. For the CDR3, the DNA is TGCGCCAGCAGCTCGAACAGGGGCGATTTCGACACTGAAGCTTTCTTT.

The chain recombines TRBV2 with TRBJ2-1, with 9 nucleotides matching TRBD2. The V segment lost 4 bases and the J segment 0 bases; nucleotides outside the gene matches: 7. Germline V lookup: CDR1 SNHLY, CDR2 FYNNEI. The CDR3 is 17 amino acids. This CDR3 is CASSVNSGRSSYNEQFF. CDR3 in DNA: TGTGCCAGCAGTGTTAATAGCGGGAGAAGCTCCTACAATGAGCAGTTCTTC.

The CDR3 nucleotides read TGTGCCAGCAGCTCAGGGACTAGCGGGAGGGCCAGGGAGACCCAGTACTTC. Translated: CASSSGTSGRARETQYF. V usage is TRBV4-2 and J usage is TRBJ2-5; 16 nucleotides align to TRBD2. V lost 5 bases, J lost 5 bases, and 8 bases stayed unmatched. The CDR3 length is 17 residues. Germline CDR1 reads LGHNA; CDR2 reads YNFKEQ.